Included here is one TCR beta chain sequence, with context. Mixed chimerism was transient after nonmyeloablative marrow transplants from related graft donors. The data stem from a study of Tregs in tolerant kidney transplant recipients. The germline CDR1 and CDR2 sequences are SGHRS and YFSETQ. This CDR3 has 14 amino acids. With 3 bases clipped from V and 1 base from J, the junction kept 3 bases outside the gene matches. TCRdb's table, derived via immunoSEQ multiplex PCR, lists solely in-frame clones and lacks some. The sample records 20,000 to 25,000 clones, roughly 80% being singletons. This receptor was identified in a human patient who received a combined kidney and bone marrow transplant. These T cells may partly come from the graft donor. This specimen consisted of CD8+ T cells from blood (PBMCs), obtained 6 months after the transplant. The chain recombines TRBV5-1 with TRBJ1-1; 7 nucleotides match TRBD1. As DNA, the CDR3 is TGCGCCAGCAGCTCGGGACAGCCGAACACTGAAGCTTTCTTT. As protein: CASSSGQPNTEAFF.